Listed below are T cell receptor beta chains from one sample, sequenced in a study of T cell repertoires in cytomegalovirus infection. Antigens for these TCRs are unknown. Each CDR3 protein gets one entry after TCRdb re-called the reads with MiXCR. The sample contains around 900,000 distinct CDR3 sequences, around 32% of which appear only once. This sample comprised cultured CD8+ T cells from PBMCs, obtained from culture after CMV antigen stimulation. The receptors here all came from a human donor in good health (CMV status not recorded). Some clones in this sample may be carry-over from other donors' samples. Each CDR3 is given with its conserved first and last residue. The D gene is left open where the match is weak. The listing skips clone size in some rows; elsewhere it reads once, few, many or a size class.

size	V	D	J	DNA	CDR3
.	TRBV27	.	TRBJ1-6	TGTGCCAGCAGTTTATCGTCAGGGGCAGTCTTCTCTTCACCCCTCCACTTT	CASSLSSGAVFSSPLHF
few	TRBV20-1	TRBD1	TRBJ2-1	TGCAGTGCTAGAAACCCGGGACAGGGGGCTTACAATGAGCAGTTCTTC	CSARNPGQGAYNEQFF
.	TRBV4-2	.	TRBJ1-5	TGTGCCAGCAGCCAAGAGCGGGGGGGTCAGCCCCAGCATTTT	CASSQERGGQPQHF
few	TRBV27	TRBD2	TRBJ2-1	TGTGCCAGCAGGGCGGGGGGGCAGTACAATGAGCAGTTCTTC	CASRAGGQYNEQFF
.	TRBV19	.	TRBJ1-1	TGTGCCAGTAGTCCCCTCAACCTCGGGGGGACTGAAGCTTTCTTT	CASSPLNLGGTEAFF
.	TRBV7-9	TRBD1	TRBJ2-3	TGTGCCAGCACCGACAGGGGGACCTACGCCGGGGTAGCAGATACGCAGTATTTT	CASTDRGTYAGVADTQYF
few	TRBV28	.	TRBJ1-4	TGTGCCAGCAGTTCCGCCCCCGAGACAGGAGCTAATGAAAAACTGTTTTTT	CASSSAPETGANEKLFF
few	TRBV7-6	.	TRBJ2-1	TGTGCCAGCAGCCTCCAGTCTCGTGAGCAGTTCTTC	CASSLQSREQFF
few	TRBV7-6	.	TRBJ2-5	TGTGCCAGCAGCCCACTCCTAGGATCGGAGACCCAGTACTTC	CASSPLLGSETQYF
.	TRBV27	.	TRBJ1-4	TGTGCCAGCAGCCCTTCGCGGGACTCCCCGGTTAGGGGAAAACTGTTTTTT	CASSPSRDSPVRGKLFF
few	TRBV27	TRBD1	TRBJ1-2	TGTGCCAGCCGGCAGGGGACAGGGGAAGTTAACTATGGCTACACCTTC	CASRQGTGEVNYGYTF
.	TRBV19	TRBD1	TRBJ1-5	TGTGCCAGTAGTATGATAAGACAGGGAAGCAATCAGCCCCAGCATTTT	CASSMIRQGSNQPQHF
.	TRBV12-3/TRBV12-4	.	TRBJ2-5	TGTGCCAGCAGTGAGGGAGGCAGGGGGGAAGAGACCCAGTACTTC	CASSEGGRGEETQYF
.	TRBV6-6	.	TRBJ1-1	TGTGCCAGCAGTTACTCACAAGACACTGAAGCTTTCTTT	CASSYSQDTEAFF
few	TRBV12-3/TRBV12-4	TRBD1	TRBJ1-2	TGTGCCAGCAGTCCTGGACAGGGGGCGGAAATTAACTATGGCTACACCTTC	CASSPGQGAEINYGYTF
.	TRBV7-9	TRBD2	TRBJ2-5	TGTGCCAGCGTCGGCGGGGGGGACCAAGAGACCCAGTACTTC	CASVGGGDQETQYF
few	TRBV7-3	TRBD2	TRBJ2-1	TGTGCCAGCAGCTCCCTAGCGGGGGGGAGTGAGCAGTTCTTC	CASSSLAGGSEQFF
few	TRBV25-1	TRBD1	TRBJ1-1	TGTGCCAGCAGTACCCGGGACAGGTACTACATGAACACTGAAGCTTTCTTT	CASSTRDRYYMNTEAFF
.	TRBV4-1	TRBD2	TRBJ2-2	TGCGCCAGCAGCCAACGGGGACTAGCGGCGAACACCGGGGAGCTGTTTTTT	CASSQRGLAANTGELFF
.	TRBV12-3/TRBV12-4	TRBD1	TRBJ2-7	TGTGCCAGCAGTCCCCCGGGACAGGGGTTGATCTACGAGCAGTACTTC	CASSPPGQGLIYEQYF
few	TRBV13	.	TRBJ1-2	TGTGCCAGCAGCTCGGGCAGGGGAACTAACTATGGCTACACCTTC	CASSSGRGTNYGYTF
.	TRBV6-1	TRBD1	TRBJ1-2	TGTGCCAGCAGCCCAGACAGGGCCGCAAGGAGCTATGGCTACACCTTC	CASSPDRAARSYGYTF
few	TRBV6-6	TRBD1	TRBJ1-5	TGTGCCAGCAGTTACCCTGGACAGGGTAGCAATCAGCCCCAGCATTTT	CASSYPGQGSNQPQHF
.	TRBV28	.	TRBJ2-6	TGTGCCAGCAGTTTAATAGATCGCTCTGGGACCAACGTCCTGACTTTC	CASSLIDRSGTNVLTF
few	TRBV7-6	.	TRBJ2-2	TGTGCTAGCAGCGGTTGGGATCCGGGCGCCGGGGAGCTGTTTTTT	CASSGWDPGAGELFF
.	TRBV29-1	TRBD1	TRBJ2-3	TGCAGCGCAGGACAGGGTGGCACAGATACGCAGTATTTT	CSAGQGGTDTQYF
.	TRBV6-6	.	TRBJ2-2	TGTGCCAGCAGTTACCCGGCGGGGACAGCGAACACCGGGGAGCTGTTTTTT	CASSYPAGTANTGELFF
many	TRBV27	TRBD1	TRBJ2-7	TGTGCCAGCGGATTTGGGACAGGCTACGAGCAGTACTTC	CASGFGTGYEQYF
.	TRBV3-1	.	TRBJ2-2	TGTGCCAGCAGCCACCCCCCCGGGGCGAACACCGGGGAGCTGTTTTTT	CASSHPPGANTGELFF
.	TRBV6-2/TRBV6-3	TRBD1	TRBJ1-5	TGTGCCAGCAGACCCGACAGGGTCAATCAGCCCCAGCATTTT	CASRPDRVNQPQHF
.	TRBV14	TRBD2	TRBJ2-3	TGTGCCAGCAGCCAAGATCGGGGACTACCAATGGATACGCAGTATTTT	CASSQDRGLPMDTQYF
few	TRBV19	.	TRBJ1-1	TGTGCCAGTAGTATCTTGGCAGGCTCCGGAACTGAAGCTTTCTTT	CASSILAGSGTEAFF
many	TRBV10-3	.	TRBJ2-3	TGTGCCATCAGTGAGAGGAAGCTAGCCACAGATACGCAGTATTTT	CAISERKLATDTQYF
.	TRBV5-1	.	TRBJ1-1	TGCGCCAGCAGCTTATCTGGGATTAACACTGAAGCTTTCTTT	CASSLSGINTEAFF
few	TRBV4-3	.	TRBJ2-4	TGCGCCAGCAGCCAAGATAAAGGGAACGCAGCCAAAAACATTCAGTACTTC	CASSQDKGNAAKNIQYF